This T cell receptor (beta chain) was found in a study of blood T cell repertoires in COVID-19. Data came from immunoSEQ multiplex PCR; TCRdb stores just in-frame clones and leaves some out. The sample lists 150,000 to 200,000 clones; roughly 80% were seen once. This clone occurred many times. CDR1 SGHAT and CDR2 FQNNGV come from the germline V gene. CDR3 length: 17 amino acids. Germline trimming cut 3 bases from V and 10 bases from J; bases unmatched to any gene: 12. Sequenced: PBMCs or T cells enriched from blood (not recorded which). The source is a woman aged 45-65 years who had recovered from COVID-19. This rearrangement joins TRBV11-2 to TRBJ2-5, with 15 bases identical to TRBD2. The CDR3 nucleotides read TGTGCCAGCAGCTTCGGGACTAGCGGGAGGTCCGTCTTGGACCAGTACTTC. Encoded protein: CASSFGTSGRSVLDQYF.